This T cell receptor beta chain was obtained from a study of T cells after yellow fever vaccination (dated by TCRdb to about 2019). About the investigation overall: The SMART-Seq v4 Ultra Low Input RNA kit was used to prepare libraries from fractions with low cell numbers. To follow T-cell clones before and after both primary and booster YFV17D yellow fever vaccination, bulk TCR alpha and beta repertoires underwent longitudinal sequencing. The cohort comprised two healthy male donors, one aged 18 to 30 and one aged 30 to 40 years. Blood was drawn at multiple timepoints before and after primary and secondary immunization, with bulk PBMC replicates and cell subsets isolated. The study at large found these results: Computational filtering was required because FACS-sorted repertoires could contain abundant contaminating clonotypes from the bulk population. Most clones expanded after primary vaccination were re-detected after the booster (about 96% of CD4 and 88% of CD8), suggesting broad memory maintenance. Compared with the primary T-cell response, the secondary T-cell response was faster but weaker, reaching its peak on day 5 rather than on day 15. A small share of clonotypes was detected in both CD4 and CD8 compartments, with the overlap likely arising from convergent recombination. Because only a couple of donors were included in the study, the extent to which the findings can be generalized is limited.

V gives up 0 bases and J gives up 12 bases, and the segment between their germline ends measures 10 bases. CDR1 SGHRS and CDR2 YFSETQ were looked up in the germline V gene. The CDR3 has 12 amino acids, counting the end cysteine and phenylalanine. Only CDR3 DNA remains: 36 bases, in frame from the first base. TCR cDNA was synthesized by 5'RACE template switching, through which a universal primer site and unique molecular identifiers were introduced. Priming of cDNA synthesis was performed from both the TCR alpha and TCR beta constant segments. Library amplification involved two PCR steps, and the second step added sample barcodes and sequencing adapters. Sequencing of libraries was done on Illumina HiSeq 2500 (2x100 bp) or NovaSeq (2x150 bp). The source study handled its data this way. Demultiplexing of reads and collapsing into UMI consensus sequences were performed with MIGEC, and V(D)J alignment was carried out with MiXCR. Using edgeR on replicate PBMC samples, clonotypes were called vaccine-responding if FDR was below 0.01 and the log2 fold change was above 5 up to day 15. Bulk clonotypes were assigned CD4 or CD8 identity according to which sequenced CD4 or CD8 repertoire held them at higher abundance. Through fastp at Q25 and MiXCR, TCRdb rebuilt clones from the public reads, retaining in-frame beta chains. Rows with one shared CDR3 protein collapse into an entry with the most common genes and DNA. TCRdb, not the original authors, processed these V and J calls. The sample includes about 150,000 distinct CDR3 sequences, with under 8% observed a single time. The biggest ten clones account for approximately 0.67% of the sample.

There are many counts of this clonotype. It has no known antigen specificity. Base-call qualities are not available, and no considerably larger clone is one nucleotide away. This specimen's treatment or condition label, interpreted: live attenuated yellow fever vaccine strain. A standard Ficoll-Paque protocol was used to isolate PBMCs from peripheral blood. CD4 and CD8 T-cell fractions were isolated with Dynabeads CD4 and CD8 positive selection kits. RNA was extracted with TriZol from bulk PBMCs, CD4 and CD8 fractions, and dextramer-positive and dextramer-negative fractions. The V and J segments used are TRBV5-1 and TRBJ2-1; TRBD1 is perhaps the D gene, given 5 matching bases. The specimen was CD4+ T cells sorted from PBMCs, collected 10 days after the yellow fever booster vaccination. The receptor was isolated from a man aged 25 to 45 who received the YFV17D yellow fever vaccine. Here the CDR3 is given as CASSLDDRRQFF. The DNA sequence is as follows: TGCGCCAGCAGCTTGGACGACAGAAGGCAGTTCTTC.